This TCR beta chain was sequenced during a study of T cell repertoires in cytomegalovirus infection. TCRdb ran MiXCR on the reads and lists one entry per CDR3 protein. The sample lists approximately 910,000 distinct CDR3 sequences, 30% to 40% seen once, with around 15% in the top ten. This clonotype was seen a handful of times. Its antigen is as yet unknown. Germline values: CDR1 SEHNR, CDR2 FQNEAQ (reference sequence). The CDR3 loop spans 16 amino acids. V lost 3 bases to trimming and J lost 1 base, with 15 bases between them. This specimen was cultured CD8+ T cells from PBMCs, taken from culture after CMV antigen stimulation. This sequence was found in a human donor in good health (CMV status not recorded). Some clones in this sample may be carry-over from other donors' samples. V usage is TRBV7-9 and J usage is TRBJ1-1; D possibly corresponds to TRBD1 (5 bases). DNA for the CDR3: TGTGCCAGCAGCTTCCCCGACAGTATTGGGAACACTGAAGCTTTCTTT. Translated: CASSFPDSIGNTEAFF.